This T cell receptor beta chain is drawn from a study of a mutant IDH1 vaccine in newly diagnosed glioma. Comments on this clone: The antigen is not known.

Time point defined: week 11, during vaccination. The study gave 300 ug of mutant IDH1 20-mer peptide per vaccine dose, with topical imiquimod. This CDR3 is 14 amino acids long. V dropped 4 bases and J dropped 5 bases, with 14 bases sitting between them. The germline V gene encodes CDR1 SGHAT and CDR2 FQNNGV. Using immunoSEQ multiplex PCR, the repertoire was profiled, and TCRdb retains in-frame clones only, with some absent. The sample has some 120,000 clones; around 77% are singletons. This rearrangement joins TRBV11-2 to TRBJ1-1; D remains ambiguous. The sample here was PBMCs, taken from a glioma patient whose treatment included an IDH1 peptide vaccine. This TCR came from a man in his forties or fifties with glioma. The CDR3 DNA reads as TGTGCCAGCAGCTCCCCAGGACGCCCGACTGAAGCTTTCTTT. This translates into CASSSPGRPTEAFF.